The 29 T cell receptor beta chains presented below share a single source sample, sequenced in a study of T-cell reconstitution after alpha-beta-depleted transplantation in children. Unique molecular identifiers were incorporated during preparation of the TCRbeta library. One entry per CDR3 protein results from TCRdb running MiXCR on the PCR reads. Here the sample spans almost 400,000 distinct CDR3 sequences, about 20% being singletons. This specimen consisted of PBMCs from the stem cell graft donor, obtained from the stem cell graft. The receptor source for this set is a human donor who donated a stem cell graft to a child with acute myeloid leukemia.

The CDR3 is CASSQSKVTGSRTGELFF. Here the CDR3 DNA reads TGTGCCAGCAGCCAATCGAAAGTGACAGGTTCCCGCACCGGGGAGCTGTTTTTT. The chain couples TRBV16 to TRBJ2-2, with D possibly TRBD1 on 6 matching bases. This CDR3 is 18 amino acids long. Germline V gene lookup returns CDR1 KGHSY and CDR2 FQNENV. The ends were cut back, 0 bases at V and 4 bases at J, with 18 bases in the middle. The complete variable domain, with remaining parts taken from reference TRBV16 and TRBJ2-2, reads GEEVAQTPKHLVRGEGQKAKLYCAPIKGHSYVFWYQQVLKNEFKFLISFQNENVFDETGMPKERFSAKCLPNSPCSLEIQATKLEDSAVYFCASSQSKVTGSRTGELFFGEGSRLTVL.

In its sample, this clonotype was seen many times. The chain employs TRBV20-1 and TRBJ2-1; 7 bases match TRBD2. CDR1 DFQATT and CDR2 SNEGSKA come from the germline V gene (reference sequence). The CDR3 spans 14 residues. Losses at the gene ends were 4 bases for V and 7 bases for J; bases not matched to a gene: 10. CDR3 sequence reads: CSATGGAAGNEQFF. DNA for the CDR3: TGCAGTGCTACGGGGGGAGCGGCAGGGAATGAGCAGTTCTTC.

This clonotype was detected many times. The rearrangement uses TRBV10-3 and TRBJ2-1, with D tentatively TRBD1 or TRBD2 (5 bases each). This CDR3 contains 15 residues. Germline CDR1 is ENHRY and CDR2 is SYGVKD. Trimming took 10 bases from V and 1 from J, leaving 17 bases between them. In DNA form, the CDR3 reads TGTGCCACCGATCCCGGGGCCGATTCCTACAATGAGCAGTTCTTC. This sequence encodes CATDPGADSYNEQFF.

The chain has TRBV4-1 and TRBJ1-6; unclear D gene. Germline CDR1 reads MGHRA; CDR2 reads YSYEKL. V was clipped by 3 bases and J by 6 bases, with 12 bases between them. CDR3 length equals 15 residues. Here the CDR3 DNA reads TGCGCCAGCAGCCAGGTCGATGGGAGTAATTCACCCCTCCACTTT. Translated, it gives CASSQVDGSNSPLHF.

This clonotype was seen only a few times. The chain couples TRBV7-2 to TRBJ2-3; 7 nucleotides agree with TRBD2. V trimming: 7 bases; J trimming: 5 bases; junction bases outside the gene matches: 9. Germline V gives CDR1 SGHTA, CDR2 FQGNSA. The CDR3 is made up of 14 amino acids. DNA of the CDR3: TGTGCCAGCAAGGAAGGCGGGGGTAGAGATACGCAGTATTTT. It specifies CASKEGGGRDTQYF.

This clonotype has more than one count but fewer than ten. The CDR3 reads CASSQGVTSAADTQYF. CDR3 DNA: TGTGCCAGCAGCCAGGGAGTGACTAGCGCCGCAGATACGCAGTATTTT. The rearrangement uses TRBV7-9 and TRBJ2-3, with TRBD2 matching over 8 bases. V was pared by 5 bases and J by 4 bases, with 11 bases of the junction left unmatched. The CDR3 sequence is 16 residues long. CDR1 SEHNR and CDR2 FQNEAQ come from the germline V gene (reference sequence).

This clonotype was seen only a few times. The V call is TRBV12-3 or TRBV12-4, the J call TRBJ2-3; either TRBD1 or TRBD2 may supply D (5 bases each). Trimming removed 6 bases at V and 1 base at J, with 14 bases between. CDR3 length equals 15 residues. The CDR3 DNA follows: TGTGCCAGCAGAAAGGTCCGGGACGGCACAGATACGCAGTATTTT. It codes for CASRKVRDGTDTQYF.

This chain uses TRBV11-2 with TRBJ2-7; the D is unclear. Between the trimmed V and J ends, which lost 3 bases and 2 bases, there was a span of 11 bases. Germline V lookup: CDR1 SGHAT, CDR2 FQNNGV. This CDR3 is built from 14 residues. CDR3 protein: CASSLGHSTYEQYF. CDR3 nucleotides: TGTGCCAGCAGCTTGGGTCATTCCACCTACGAGCAGTACTTC.

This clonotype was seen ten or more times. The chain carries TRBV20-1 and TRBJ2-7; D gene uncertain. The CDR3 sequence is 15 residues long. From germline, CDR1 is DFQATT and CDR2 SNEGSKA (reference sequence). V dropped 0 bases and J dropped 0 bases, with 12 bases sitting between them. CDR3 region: CSARDRSVSSYEQYF. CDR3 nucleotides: TGCAGTGCTAGAGATCGCAGCGTTAGCTCCTACGAGCAGTACTTC.

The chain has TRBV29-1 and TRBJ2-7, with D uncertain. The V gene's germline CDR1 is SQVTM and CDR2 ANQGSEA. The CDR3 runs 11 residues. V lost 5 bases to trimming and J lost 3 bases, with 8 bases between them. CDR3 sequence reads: CSVHDGYEQYF. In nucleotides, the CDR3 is TGCAGCGTTCATGACGGCTACGAGCAGTACTTC.

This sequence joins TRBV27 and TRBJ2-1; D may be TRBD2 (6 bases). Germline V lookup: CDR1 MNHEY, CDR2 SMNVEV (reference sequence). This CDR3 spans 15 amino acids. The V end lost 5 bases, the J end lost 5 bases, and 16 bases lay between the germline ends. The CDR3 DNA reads TGTGCCAGCAGTCCGGACTATCCTTCCCACAATGAGCAGTTCTTC. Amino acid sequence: CASSPDYPSHNEQFF.

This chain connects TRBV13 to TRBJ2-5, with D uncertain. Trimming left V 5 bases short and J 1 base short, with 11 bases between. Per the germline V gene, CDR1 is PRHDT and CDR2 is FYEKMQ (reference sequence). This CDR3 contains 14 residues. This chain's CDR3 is CASSLRLGQETQYF. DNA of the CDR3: TGTGCCAGCAGCCTCCGACTTGGCCAAGAGACCCAGTACTTC.

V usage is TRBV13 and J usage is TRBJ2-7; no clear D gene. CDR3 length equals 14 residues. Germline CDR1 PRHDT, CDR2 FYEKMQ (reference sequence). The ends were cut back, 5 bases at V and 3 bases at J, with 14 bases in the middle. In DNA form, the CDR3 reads TGTGCCAGCAGCCCCTCCACTAAGAGCTACGAGCAGTACTTC. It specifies CASSPSTKSYEQYF.

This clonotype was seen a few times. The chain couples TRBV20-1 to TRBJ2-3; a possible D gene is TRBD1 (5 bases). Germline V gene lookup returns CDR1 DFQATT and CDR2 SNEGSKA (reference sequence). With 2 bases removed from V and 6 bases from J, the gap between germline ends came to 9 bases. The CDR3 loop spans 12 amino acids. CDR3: CSARQGSDTQYF. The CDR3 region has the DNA TGCAGTGCTAGACAGGGTTCTGATACGCAGTATTTT.

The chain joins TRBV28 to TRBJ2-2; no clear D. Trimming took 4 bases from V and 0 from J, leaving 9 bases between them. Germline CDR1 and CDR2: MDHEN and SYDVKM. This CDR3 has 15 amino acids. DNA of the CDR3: TGTGCCAGCAGTTACACGGAAGCGAACACCGGGGAGCTGTTTTTT. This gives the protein CASSYTEANTGELFF.

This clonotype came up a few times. The CDR3 spells CSVDTGNTEAFF. The CDR3 DNA reads as TGCAGCGTTGATACAGGGAACACTGAAGCTTTCTTT. This rearrangement joins TRBV29-1 to TRBJ1-1; D might be TRBD1 (5 bases). Trimming cost V 3 bases and J 1 base, with 6 bases left between them. The CDR3 is 12 residues long. The germline V gene has CDR1 SQVTM and CDR2 ANQGSEA.

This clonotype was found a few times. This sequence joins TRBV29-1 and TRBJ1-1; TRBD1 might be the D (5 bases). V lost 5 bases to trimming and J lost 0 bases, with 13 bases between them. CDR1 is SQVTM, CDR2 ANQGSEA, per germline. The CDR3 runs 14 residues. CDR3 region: CSVSGGVVNTEAFF. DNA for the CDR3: TGCAGCGTTTCTGGGGGGGTTGTGAACACTGAAGCTTTCTTT.

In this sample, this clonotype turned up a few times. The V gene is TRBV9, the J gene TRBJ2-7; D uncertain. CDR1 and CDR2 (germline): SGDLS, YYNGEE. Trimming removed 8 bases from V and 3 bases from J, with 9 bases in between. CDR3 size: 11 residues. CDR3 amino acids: CASLRDYEQYF. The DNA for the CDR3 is TGTGCCAGTCTAAGGGACTACGAGCAGTACTTC.

CDR3 bases: TGCAGTGCTCCGGGACCCCCGAGCTCCTACAATGAGCAGTTCTTC. Its protein is CSAPGPPSSYNEQFF. J is TRBJ2-1 and V is TRBV20-1; either TRBD1 or TRBD2 may supply D (5 bases each). This CDR3 is 15 amino acids long. The V end lost 5 bases, the J end lost 0 bases, and 14 bases lay between the germline ends. Germline-derived CDR1 and CDR2 are DFQATT and SNEGSKA (reference sequence).

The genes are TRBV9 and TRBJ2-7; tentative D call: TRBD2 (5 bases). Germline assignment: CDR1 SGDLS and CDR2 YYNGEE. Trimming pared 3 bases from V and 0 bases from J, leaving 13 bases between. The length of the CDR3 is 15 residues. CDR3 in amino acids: CASSAAGKSSYEQYF. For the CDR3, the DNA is TGTGCCAGCAGCGCGGCCGGGAAAAGCTCCTACGAGCAGTACTTC. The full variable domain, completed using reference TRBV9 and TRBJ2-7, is DSGVTQTPKHLITATGQRVTLRCSPRSGDLSVYWYQQSLDQGLQFLIQYYNGEERAKGNILERFSAQQFPDLHSELNLSSLELGDSALYFCASSAAGKSSYEQYFGPGTRLTVT.

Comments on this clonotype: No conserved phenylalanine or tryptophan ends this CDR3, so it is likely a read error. The CDR3 sequence is CSARDLLAGVNTEAFC. The CDR3 nucleotides are TGCAGTGCTAGAGATCTTCTGGCGGGAGTGAACACTGAAGCTTTCTGT. The V gene is TRBV20-1, the J gene TRBJ1-1; D gene uncertain. The CDR3 totals 16 residues. Trimming pared 0 bases from V and 0 bases from J, leaving 14 bases between. CDR1 DFQATT and CDR2 SNEGSKA come from the germline V gene (reference sequence).

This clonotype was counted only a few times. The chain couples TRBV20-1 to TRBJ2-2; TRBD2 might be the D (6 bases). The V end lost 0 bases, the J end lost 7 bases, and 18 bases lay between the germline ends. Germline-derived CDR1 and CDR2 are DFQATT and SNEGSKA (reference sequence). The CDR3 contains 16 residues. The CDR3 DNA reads TGCAGTGCTAGAGAGTGGTCTAGCGATCTTAACGGGGAGCTGTTTTTT. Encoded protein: CSAREWSSDLNGELFF.

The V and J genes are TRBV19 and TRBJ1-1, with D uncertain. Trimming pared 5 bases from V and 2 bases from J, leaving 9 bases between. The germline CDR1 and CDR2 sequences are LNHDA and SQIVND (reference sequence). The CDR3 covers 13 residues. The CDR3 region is CASSFTSNTEAFF. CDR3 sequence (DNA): TGTGCCAGTAGTTTCACCTCAAACACTGAAGCTTTCTTT.

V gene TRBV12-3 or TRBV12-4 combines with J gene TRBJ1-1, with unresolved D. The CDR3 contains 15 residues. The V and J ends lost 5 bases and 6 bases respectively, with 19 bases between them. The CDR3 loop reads CASSRGGSDSAEAFF. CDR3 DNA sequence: TGTGCCAGCAGTCGCGGTGGCTCGGATAGTGCTGAAGCTTTCTTT.

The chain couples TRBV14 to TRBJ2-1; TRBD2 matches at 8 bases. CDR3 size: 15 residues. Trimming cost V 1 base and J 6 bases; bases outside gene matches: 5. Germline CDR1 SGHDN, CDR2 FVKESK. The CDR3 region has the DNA TGTGCCAGCAGCCAAGTAAGACGGGAGGGCAATGAGCAGTTCTTC. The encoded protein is CASSQVRREGNEQFF.

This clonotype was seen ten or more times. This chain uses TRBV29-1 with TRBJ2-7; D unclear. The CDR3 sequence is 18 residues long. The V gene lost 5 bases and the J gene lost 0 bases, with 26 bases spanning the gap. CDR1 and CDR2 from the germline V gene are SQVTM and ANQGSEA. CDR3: CSVLLDWIQMASSYEQYF. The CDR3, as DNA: TGCAGCGTTCTACTTGACTGGATCCAAATGGCCAGCTCCTACGAGCAGTACTTC.

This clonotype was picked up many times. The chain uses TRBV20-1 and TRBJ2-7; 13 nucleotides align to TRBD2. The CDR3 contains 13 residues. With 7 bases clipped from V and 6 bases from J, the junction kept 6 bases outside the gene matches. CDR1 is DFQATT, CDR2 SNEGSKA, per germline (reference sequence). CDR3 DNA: TGCAGTGTAACACTAGCGGGAGGGCGCGAGCAGTACTTC. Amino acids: CSVTLAGGREQYF.

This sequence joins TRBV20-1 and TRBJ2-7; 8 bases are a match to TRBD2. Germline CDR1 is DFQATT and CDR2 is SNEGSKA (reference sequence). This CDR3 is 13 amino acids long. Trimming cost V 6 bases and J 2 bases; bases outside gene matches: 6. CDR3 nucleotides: TGCAGTGCCCCGGGACTAGTAACCTACGAGCAGTACTTC. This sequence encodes CSAPGLVTYEQYF.

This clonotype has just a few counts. CDR3 DNA sequence: TGTGCCACCAGCAGAGAGGCTAGCGGGGGGTACGAGCAGTACTTC. This translates into CATSREASGGYEQYF. The chain carries TRBV15 and TRBJ2-7, with 11 nucleotides matching TRBD2. CDR3 size: 15 residues. CDR1 and CDR2 (germline): LNHNV, YYDKDF (reference sequence). V shed 0 bases, J shed 4 bases, and the junction held 2 bases outside the gene matches.